This TCR beta chain was profiled in a study of blood T cell repertoires in COVID-19 (dated by TCRdb to between 2020 and 2021). With regard to the full study: The collaborator samples originated in the United States, Italy and Spain and spanned the acute and convalescent phases of COVID-19. The prospective study material was composed of cDNA or gDNA derived from T cells, B-cell-depleted T cells, or PBMCs. The dataset comprised deeply sampled blood TCRbeta repertoires from subjects exposed to, actively infected with, or recovered from COVID-19. A freely available public database, intended as a resource for researchers studying the immune response to SARS-CoV-2, is where the repertoires were released. Samples were obtained from the ongoing ImmuneRACE study (first 160 participants) and from 1,254 subjects provided by 6 global collaborators. Sample metadata almost always included a de-identified subject ID, COVID-19 status, age in years and sex. Where available, HLA class I and class II types were taken from metadata supplied by the sample provider and were not determined by assay-based typing. Overall study outcomes, separate from this receptor: How much clinical and demographic metadata was included differed by source and by participant, and the metadata was provided uncurated.

At one collaborating source in Seattle, patients were enrolled during active infection and were followed longitudinally through the course of disease. Collaborating institutions collected whole blood in K2EDTA tubes following their own protocols. Collaborator samples were shipped for TCRbeta analysis as frozen whole blood, isolated PBMCs, or DNA extracted from either sample type. To note about this clone: Its antigen remains unidentified. No quality values exist for individual bases; no much larger clone is one base distant.

TCRbeta CDR3 regions were amplified from genomic DNA by means of the immunoSEQ Assay, a bias-controlled multiplex PCR. Per the original workflow: Within the assay, amplification of reference gene primers was used to estimate how many nucleated cells each sample contained. To quantify the absolute abundance of each unique TCRbeta CDR3 rearrangement, sequence reads were collapsed and filtered. For each sample, productive Simpson clonality was calculated as the square root of Simpson's diversity index over productive rearrangements. TCRdb's version of the immuneACCESS table is confined to in-frame rearrangements and falls short of the full clone set. An unresolved V gene accounts for under half of the shortfall where checked; the remainder is of unknown origin. V, J and clone size were drawn from that table, and D and trimming were deduced from the DNA. The sample contains about 500,000 clones, approximately 91% of them found a single time. The ten biggest clones cover 7.5% to 9.5% of the sample.

The CDR3 runs 16 amino acids, cysteine and phenylalanine included. CDR3 DNA is the only sequence kept; it has 48 bases, read in frame from the first base. Unmatched junction bases come to 8, with V trimmed by 3 bases and J by 0 bases. The germline V gene specifies KGHSH as CDR1 and LQKENI as CDR2. The chain couples TRBV18 to TRBJ2-7, and 7 junction bases match TRBD1. This sequence was found in a woman aged 50 to 65 with COVID-19, enrolled during active disease. The sample was peripheral blood. The DNA reads TGTGCCAGCTCACCCCAACCGGGACAGTACTCCTACGAGCAGTACTTC. It encodes CASSPQPGQYSYEQYF.